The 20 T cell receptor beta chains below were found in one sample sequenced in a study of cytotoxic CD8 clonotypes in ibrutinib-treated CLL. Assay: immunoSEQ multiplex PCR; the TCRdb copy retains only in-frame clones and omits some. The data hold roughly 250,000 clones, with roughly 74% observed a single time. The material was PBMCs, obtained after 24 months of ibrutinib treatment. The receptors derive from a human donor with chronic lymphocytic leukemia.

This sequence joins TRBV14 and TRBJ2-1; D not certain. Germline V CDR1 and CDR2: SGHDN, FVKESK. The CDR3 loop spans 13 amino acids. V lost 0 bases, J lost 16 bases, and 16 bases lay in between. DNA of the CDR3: TGTGCCAGCAGCCAAGAACATCGGTCGAGAGAATTCTTC. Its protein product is CASSQEHRSREFF.

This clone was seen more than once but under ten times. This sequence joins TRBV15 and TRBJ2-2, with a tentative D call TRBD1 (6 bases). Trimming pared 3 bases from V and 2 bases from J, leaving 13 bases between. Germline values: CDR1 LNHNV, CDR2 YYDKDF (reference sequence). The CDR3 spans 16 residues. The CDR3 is CATSRLTGLNTGELFF. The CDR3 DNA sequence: TGTGCCACCAGCAGGCTTACAGGGTTAAACACCGGGGAGCTGTTTTTT.

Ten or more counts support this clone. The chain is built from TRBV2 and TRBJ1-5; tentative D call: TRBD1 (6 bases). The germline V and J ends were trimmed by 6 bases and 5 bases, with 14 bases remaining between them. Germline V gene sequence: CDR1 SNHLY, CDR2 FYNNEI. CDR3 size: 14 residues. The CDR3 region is CASSPNRDDQPQHF. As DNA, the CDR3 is TGTGCCAGCAGCCCTAACAGGGACGATCAGCCCCAGCATTTT.

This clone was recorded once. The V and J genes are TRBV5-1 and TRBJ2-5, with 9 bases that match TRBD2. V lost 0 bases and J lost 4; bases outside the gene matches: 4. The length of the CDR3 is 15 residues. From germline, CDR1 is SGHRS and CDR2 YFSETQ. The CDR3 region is CASSLAPREGETQYF. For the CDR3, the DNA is TGCGCCAGCAGCTTGGCTCCGCGGGAGGGAGAGACCCAGTACTTC.

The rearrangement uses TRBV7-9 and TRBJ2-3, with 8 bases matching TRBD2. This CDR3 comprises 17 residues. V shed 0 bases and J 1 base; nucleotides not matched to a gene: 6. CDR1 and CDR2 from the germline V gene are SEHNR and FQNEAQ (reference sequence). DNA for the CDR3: TGTGCCAGCAGCTTAGCGCGGGGGGCGCGGGGCACAGATACGCAGTATTTT. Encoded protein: CASSLARGARGTDTQYF.

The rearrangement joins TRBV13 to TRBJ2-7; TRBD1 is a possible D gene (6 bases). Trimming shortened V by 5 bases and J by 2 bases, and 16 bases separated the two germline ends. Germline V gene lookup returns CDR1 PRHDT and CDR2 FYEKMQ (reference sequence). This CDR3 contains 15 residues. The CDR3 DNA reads TGTGCCAGCAGCCGAAAGGTAGGGGGAGCCTACGAGCAGTACTTC. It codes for CASSRKVGGAYEQYF.

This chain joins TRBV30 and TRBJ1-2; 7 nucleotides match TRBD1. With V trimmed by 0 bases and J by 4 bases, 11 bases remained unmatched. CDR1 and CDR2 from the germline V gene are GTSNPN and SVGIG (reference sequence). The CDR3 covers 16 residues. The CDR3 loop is CAWSVPAPGTAYGYTF. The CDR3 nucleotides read TGTGCCTGGAGTGTACCCGCCCCCGGGACAGCCTATGGCTACACCTTC.

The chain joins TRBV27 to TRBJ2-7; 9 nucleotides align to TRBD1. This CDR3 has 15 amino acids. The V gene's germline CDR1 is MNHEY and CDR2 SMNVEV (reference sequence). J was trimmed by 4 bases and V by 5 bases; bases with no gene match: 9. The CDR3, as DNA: TGTGCCAGCAGTCTCCGGACAGGGGCAGGGTACGAGCAGTACTTC. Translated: CASSLRTGAGYEQYF.

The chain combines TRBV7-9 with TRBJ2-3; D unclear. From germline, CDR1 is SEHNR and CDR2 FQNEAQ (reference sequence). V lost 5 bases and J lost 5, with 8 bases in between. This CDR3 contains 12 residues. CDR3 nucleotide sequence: TGTGCCAGCAGCCCTCTAGGAGATACGCAGTATTTT. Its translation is CASSPLGDTQYF.

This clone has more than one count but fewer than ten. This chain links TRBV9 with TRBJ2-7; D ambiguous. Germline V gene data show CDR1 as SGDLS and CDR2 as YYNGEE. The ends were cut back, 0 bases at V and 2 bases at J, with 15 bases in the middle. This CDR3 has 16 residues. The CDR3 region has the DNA TGTGCCAGCAGCGTAGGTCCAGATTCGTTAACCTACGAGCAGTACTTC. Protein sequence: CASSVGPDSLTYEQYF.

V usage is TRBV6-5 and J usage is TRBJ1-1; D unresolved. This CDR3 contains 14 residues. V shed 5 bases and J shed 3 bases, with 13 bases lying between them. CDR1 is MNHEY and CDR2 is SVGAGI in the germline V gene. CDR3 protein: CASSIKDGYTEAFF. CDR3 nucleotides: TGTGCCAGCAGTATTAAGGACGGGTACACTGAAGCTTTCTTT.

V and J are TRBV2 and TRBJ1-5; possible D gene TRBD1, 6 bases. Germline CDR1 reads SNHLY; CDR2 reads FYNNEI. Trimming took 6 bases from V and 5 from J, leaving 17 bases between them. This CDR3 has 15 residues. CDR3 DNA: TGTGCCAGCAGCGCAGAAGGGGGGGGCGATCAGCCCCAGCATTTT. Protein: CASSAEGGGDQPQHF.

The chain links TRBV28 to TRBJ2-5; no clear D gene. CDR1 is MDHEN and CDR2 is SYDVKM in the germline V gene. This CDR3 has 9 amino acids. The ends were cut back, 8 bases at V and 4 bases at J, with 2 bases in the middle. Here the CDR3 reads CASGETQYF. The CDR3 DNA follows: TGTGCCAGCGGAGAGACCCAGTACTTC.

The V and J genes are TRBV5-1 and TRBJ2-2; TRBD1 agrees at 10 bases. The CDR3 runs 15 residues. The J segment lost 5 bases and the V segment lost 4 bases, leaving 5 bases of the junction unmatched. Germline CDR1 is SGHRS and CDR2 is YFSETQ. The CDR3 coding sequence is TGCGCCAGCAGCAGACAGGGGGCGCGAACCGGGGAGCTGTTTTTT. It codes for CASSRQGARTGELFF.

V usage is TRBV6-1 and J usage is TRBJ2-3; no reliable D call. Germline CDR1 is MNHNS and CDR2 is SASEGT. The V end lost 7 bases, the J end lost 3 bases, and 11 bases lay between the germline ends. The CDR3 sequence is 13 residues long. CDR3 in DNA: TGTGCCAGCATGAAGGCTTTGACAGATACGCAGTATTTT. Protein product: CASMKALTDTQYF.

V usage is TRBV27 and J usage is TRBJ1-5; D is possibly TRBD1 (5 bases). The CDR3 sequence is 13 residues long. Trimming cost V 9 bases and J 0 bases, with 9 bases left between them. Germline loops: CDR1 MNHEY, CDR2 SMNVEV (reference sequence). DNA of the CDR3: TGTGCCAGTCGGGGGGATAGCAATCAGCCCCAGCATTTT. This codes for CASRGDSNQPQHF.

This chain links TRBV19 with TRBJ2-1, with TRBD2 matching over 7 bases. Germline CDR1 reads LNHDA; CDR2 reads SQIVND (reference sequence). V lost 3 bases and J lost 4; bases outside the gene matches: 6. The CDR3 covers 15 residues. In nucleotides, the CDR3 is TGTGCCAGTAGTATCTCTAGCGGAGTTTACAATGAGCAGTTCTTC. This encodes CASSISSGVYNEQFF.

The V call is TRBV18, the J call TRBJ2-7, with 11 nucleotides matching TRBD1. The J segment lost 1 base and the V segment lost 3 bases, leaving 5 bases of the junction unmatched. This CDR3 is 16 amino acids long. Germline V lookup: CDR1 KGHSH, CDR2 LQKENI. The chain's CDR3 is CASSPMGQGDSYEQYF. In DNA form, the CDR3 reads TGTGCCAGCTCACCTATGGGACAGGGGGATTCCTACGAGCAGTACTTC.

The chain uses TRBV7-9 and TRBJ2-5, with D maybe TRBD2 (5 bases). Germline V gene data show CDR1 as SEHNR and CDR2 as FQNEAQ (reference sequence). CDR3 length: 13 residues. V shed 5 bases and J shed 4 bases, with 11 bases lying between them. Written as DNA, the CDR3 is TGTGCCAGCAGCCCACTAGGTCCAGAGACCCAGTACTTC. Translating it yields CASSPLGPETQYF.

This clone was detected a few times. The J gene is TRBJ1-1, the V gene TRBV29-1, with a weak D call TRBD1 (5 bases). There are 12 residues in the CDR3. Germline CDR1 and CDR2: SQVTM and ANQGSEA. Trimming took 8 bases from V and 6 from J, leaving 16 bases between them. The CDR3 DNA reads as TGCAGCTCGCTTTCTGGGGGGTCTGAAGCTTTCTTT. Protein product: CSSLSGGSEAFF.